This T cell receptor (beta chain) was found in a study of beta chain features in type 1 diabetes. As regards this clone: The antigen is not known. This CDR3 is also generated by other DNA sequences in the sample.

Findings of the study overall: Patients' naive, central memory and regulatory TCRB repertoires appeared more alike than those of healthy donors. People with Type 1 diabetes carried modestly yet significantly shorter TCRB CDR3s in all four CD4+ subsets.

V dropped 5 bases and J dropped 8 bases, with 9 bases sitting between them. The CDR3 contains 12 residues. Germline assignment: CDR1 SGHTA and CDR2 FQGNSA. Of the isolated RNA, all was reverse transcribed, and so the sequenced material was expressed TCRB transcripts. TCRdb keeps only in-frame clones here, not all; method: immunoSEQ multiplex PCR. The sample has approximately 170,000 clones; almost 8% are singletons. The material sequenced was central memory CD4+ T cells from blood. This TCR was sampled from a man aged 18 to 30 with type 1 diabetes. This rearrangement joins TRBV7-2 to TRBJ1-4; D is perhaps TRBD1 (6 bases). The CDR3 loop reads CASSPQGEKLFF. The CDR3 DNA is TGTGCCAGCAGCCCCCAGGGGGAAAAACTGTTTTTT.